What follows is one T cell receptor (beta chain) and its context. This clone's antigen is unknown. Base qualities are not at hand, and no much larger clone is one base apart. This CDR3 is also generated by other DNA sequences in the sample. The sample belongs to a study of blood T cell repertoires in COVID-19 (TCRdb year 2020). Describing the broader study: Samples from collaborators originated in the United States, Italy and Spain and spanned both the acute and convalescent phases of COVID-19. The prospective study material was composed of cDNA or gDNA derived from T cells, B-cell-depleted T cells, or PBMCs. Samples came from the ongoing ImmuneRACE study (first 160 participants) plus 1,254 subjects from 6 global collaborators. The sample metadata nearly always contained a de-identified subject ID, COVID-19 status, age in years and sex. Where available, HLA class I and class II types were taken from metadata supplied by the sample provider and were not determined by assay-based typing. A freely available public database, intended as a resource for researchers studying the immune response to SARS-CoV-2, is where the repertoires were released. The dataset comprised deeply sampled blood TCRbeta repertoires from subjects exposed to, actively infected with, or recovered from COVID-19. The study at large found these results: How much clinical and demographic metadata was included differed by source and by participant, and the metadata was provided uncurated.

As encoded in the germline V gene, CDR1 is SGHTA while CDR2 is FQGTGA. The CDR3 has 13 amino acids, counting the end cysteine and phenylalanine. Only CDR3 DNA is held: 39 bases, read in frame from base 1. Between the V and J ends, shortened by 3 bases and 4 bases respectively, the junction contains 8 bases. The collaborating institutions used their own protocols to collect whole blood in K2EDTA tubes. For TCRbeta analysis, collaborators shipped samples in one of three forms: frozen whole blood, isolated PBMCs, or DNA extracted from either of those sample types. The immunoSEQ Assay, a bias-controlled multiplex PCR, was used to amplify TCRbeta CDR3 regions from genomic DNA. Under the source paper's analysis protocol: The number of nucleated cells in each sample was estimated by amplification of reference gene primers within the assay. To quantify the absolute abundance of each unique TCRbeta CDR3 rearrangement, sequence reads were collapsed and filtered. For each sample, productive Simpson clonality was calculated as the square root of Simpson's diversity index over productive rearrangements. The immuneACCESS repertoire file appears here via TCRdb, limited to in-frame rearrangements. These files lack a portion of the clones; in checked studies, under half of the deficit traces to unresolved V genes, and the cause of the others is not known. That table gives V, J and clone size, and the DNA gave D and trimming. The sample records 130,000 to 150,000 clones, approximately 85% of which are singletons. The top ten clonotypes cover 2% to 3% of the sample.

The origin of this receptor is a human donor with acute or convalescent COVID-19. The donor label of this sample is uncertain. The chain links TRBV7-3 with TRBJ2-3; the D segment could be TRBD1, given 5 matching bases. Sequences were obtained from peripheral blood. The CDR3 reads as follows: CASSFKGADTQYF. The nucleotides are TGTGCCAGCAGCTTCAAAGGGGCAGATACGCAGTATTTT. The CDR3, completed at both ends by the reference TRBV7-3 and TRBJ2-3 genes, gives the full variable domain GAGVSQTPSNKVTEKGKYVELRCDPISGHTALYWYRQSLGQGPEFLIYFQGTGAADDSGLPNDRFFAVRPEGSVSTLKIQRTERGDSAVYLCASSFKGADTQYFGPGTRLTVL.